A selection of T cell receptor beta chains follows, all from one sample in a study of beta chain features in type 1 diabetes. Profiled with immunoSEQ multiplex PCR; TCRdb holds only in-frame clones, not every one. This table has 600,000 to 650,000 clones, about 14% appearing once. Source material: naive CD4+ T cells from blood. The receptor set was obtained from a man younger than 30 in good health. Each CDR3 is given with its conserved first and last residue. The D gene is left open where the match is weak. Only part of the rows carry a size: once, few, many, or a class if the clone is expanded.

v_gene	abundance	d_gene	j_gene	CDR3nt	CDR3aa
TRBV5-4	.	TRBD2	TRBJ2-1	TGTGCCAGCAGACGAGCGGGGGGTTCCTACAATGAGCAGTTCTTC	CASRRAGGSYNEQFF
TRBV2	few	.	TRBJ1-2	TGTGCCAGCAGGACGCAGGGGAAGAACTATGGCTACACCTTC	CASRTQGKNYGYTF
TRBV19	.	TRBD1	TRBJ1-5	TGTGCCAGTAGATCGGACAGGGCCGGCAATCAGCCCCAGCATTTT	CASRSDRAGNQPQHF
TRBV29-1	.	.	TRBJ1-4	TGCAGCGTTGTGGGTAATGAAAAACTGTTTTTT	CSVVGNEKLFF
TRBV18	.	TRBD1	TRBJ1-2	TGTGCCAGCTCGCTGGGACAGGGAAACATTCATGGCTACACCTTC	CASSLGQGNIHGYTF
TRBV14	.	.	TRBJ1-1	TGTGCCAGCAGACAAGATCCTCGGAGGGAGGACCCTGAAGCTTTCTTT	CASRQDPRREDPEAFF
TRBV29-1	.	.	TRBJ1-1	TGCAGCCTCCTGGGGGACTCCACTGAAGCTTTCTTT	CSLLGDSTEAFF
TRBV5-1	.	.	TRBJ2-3	TGCGCCAGCAGACCGACTAGCACAGATACGCAGTATTTT	CASRPTSTDTQYF
TRBV5-6	.	TRBD1	TRBJ1-1	TGTGCCAGCAGCTTGAGGAGGGGGCGAGTAGATCTCACTGAAGCTTTCTTT	CASSLRRGRVDLTEAFF
TRBV7-9	few	.	TRBJ2-2	TGTGCCAGCAGCTCCGGGGGGCCGAACACCGGGGAGCTGTTTTTT	CASSSGGPNTGELFF
TRBV15	few	TRBD1	TRBJ2-1	TGTGCCACCAGCAGAGATGGGCCGGCCGGGACAGGGTCCAATGAGCAGTTCTTC	CATSRDGPAGTGSNEQFF
TRBV18	few	.	TRBJ2-3	TGTGCCAGCTCTGAGGGCCCTCGGGATACGCAGTATTTT	CASSEGPRDTQYF
TRBV7-3	.	.	TRBJ1-2	TGTGCCAGCAGCGCCGGCGGGGGTGGCGGCTACACCTTC	CASSAGGGGGYTF
TRBV9	.	.	TRBJ2-3	TGTGCCAGCAGCAGAGGGGGGACAGATACGCAGTATTTT	CASSRGGTDTQYF
TRBV28	.	.	TRBJ2-7	TGTGCCGCCCCGGGGCCAGGGTCTAACGAGCAGTACTTC	CAAPGPGSNEQYF
TRBV5-1	.	TRBD2	TRBJ2-7	TGCGCCAGCAGCTGGGGGACTAAAGGTTCCTACGAGCAGTACTTC	CASSWGTKGSYEQYF
TRBV29-1	.	TRBD1	TRBJ1-1	TGCAGCGTCTCGACAGGGATCACTGAAGCTTTCTTT	CSVSTGITEAFF
TRBV18	.	.	TRBJ1-1	TGTGCCAGCTCACCGCACAGGGAGTGGGGCACTGAAGCTTTCTTT	CASSPHREWGTEAFF